The 4 T cell receptor beta chains presented below share a single source sample, sequenced in a study of blood T cell repertoires in COVID-19. Only in-frame clones appear in the TCRdb table, and some are missing; sequencing was by immunoSEQ multiplex PCR. Here the sample spans about 92,000 clones, 60% to 85% being singletons. The specimen sequenced was peripheral blood. The receptors come from a man aged 45-65 years who had recovered from COVID-19.

CDR3 sequence reads: CASRQTSGSTDTQYF. CDR3 in DNA: TGTGCCAGCAGGCAAACTAGCGGTAGCACAGATACGCAGTATTTT. The chain is built from TRBV7-2 and TRBJ2-3; 8 bases line up with TRBD2. CDR1 and CDR2 from the germline V gene are SGHTA and FQGNSA. Trimming removed 6 bases from V and 0 bases from J; junction bases left unmatched: 5. The CDR3 loop spans 15 amino acids.

The chain employs TRBV6-6 and TRBJ1-3; tentative D call: TRBD1 (5 bases). Germline V lookup: CDR1 MNHNY, CDR2 SVGAGI (reference sequence). The length of the CDR3 is 15 residues. V dropped 5 bases and J dropped 2 bases, with 13 bases sitting between them. This CDR3 is CASSTPGGAGNTIYF. CDR3 bases: TGTGCCAGCAGTACTCCGGGGGGTGCTGGAAACACCATATATTTT.

This rearrangement joins TRBV6-5 to TRBJ1-3; D not resolved. With 6 bases removed from V and 6 bases from J, the gap between germline ends came to 9 bases. The CDR3 runs to 12 residues. CDR1 MNHEY and CDR2 SVGAGI come from the germline V gene. CDR3 sequence (DNA): TGTGCCAGCAGGACGAGACTAAACACCATATATTTT. Amino acid sequence: CASRTRLNTIYF.

This chain links TRBV7-2 with TRBJ2-2, with TRBD2 identical over 12 bases. CDR1 is SGHTA and CDR2 is FQGNSA in the germline V gene. The CDR3 spans 19 residues. With V trimmed by 1 base and J by 3 bases, 9 bases remained unmatched. CDR3 sequence (DNA): TGTGCCAGCAGCTTAGGATTCACTAGCGGGGGGAGGTACACCGGGGAGCTGTTTTTT. It is translated as CASSLGFTSGGRYTGELFF.